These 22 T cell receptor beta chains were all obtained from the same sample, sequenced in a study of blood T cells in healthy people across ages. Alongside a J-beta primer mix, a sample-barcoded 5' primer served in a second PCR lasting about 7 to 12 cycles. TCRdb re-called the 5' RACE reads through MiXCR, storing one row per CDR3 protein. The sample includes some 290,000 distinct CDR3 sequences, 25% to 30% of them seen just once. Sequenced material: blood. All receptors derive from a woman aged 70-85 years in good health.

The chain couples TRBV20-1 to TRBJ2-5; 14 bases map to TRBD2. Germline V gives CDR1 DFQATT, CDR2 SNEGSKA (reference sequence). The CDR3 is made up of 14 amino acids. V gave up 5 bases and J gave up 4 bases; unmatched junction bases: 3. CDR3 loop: CSAGLAGGVETQYF. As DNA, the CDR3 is TGCAGTGCTGGACTAGCGGGAGGTGTAGAGACCCAGTACTTC.

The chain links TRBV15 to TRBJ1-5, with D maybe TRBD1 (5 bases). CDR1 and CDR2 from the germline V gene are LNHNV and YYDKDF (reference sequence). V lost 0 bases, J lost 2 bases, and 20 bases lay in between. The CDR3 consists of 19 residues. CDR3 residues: CATSRERKTGLGGNQPQHF. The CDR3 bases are TGTGCCACCAGCAGAGAGAGGAAAACAGGCCTTGGGGGCAATCAGCCCCAGCATTTT.

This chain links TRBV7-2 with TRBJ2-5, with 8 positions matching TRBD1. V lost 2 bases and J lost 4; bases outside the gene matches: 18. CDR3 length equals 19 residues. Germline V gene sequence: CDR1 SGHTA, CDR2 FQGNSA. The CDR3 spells CASSLWKKGAGGGVETQYF. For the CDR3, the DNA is TGTGCCAGCAGCTTATGGAAGAAGGGGGCAGGGGGCGGGGTAGAGACCCAGTACTTC.

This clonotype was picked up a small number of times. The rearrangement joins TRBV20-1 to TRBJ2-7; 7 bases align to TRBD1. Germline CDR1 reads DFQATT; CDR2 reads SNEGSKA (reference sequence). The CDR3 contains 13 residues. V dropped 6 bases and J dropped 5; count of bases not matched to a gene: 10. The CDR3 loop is CSAADRRTNEQYF. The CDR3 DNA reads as TGCAGTGCCGCGGACAGGAGAACCAACGAGCAGTACTTC.

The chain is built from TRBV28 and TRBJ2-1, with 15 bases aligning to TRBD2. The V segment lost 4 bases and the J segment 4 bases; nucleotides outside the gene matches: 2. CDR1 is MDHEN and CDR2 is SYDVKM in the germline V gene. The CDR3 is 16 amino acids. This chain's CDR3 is CASSSGTSGRYNEQFF. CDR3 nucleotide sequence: TGTGCCAGCAGTTCCGGGACTAGCGGGAGGTACAATGAGCAGTTCTTC.

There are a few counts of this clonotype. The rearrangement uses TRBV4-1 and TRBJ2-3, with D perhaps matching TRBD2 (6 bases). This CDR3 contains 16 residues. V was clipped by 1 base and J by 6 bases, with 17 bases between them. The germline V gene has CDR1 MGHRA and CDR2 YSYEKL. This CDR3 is CASSQGSASAVDTQYF. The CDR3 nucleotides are TGCGCCAGCAGCCAAGGGTCGGCTAGCGCTGTGGATACGCAGTATTTT.

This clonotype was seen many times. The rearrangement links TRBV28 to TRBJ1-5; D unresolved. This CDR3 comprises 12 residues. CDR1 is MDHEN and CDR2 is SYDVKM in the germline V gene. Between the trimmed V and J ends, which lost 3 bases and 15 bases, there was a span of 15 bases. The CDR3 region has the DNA TGTGCCAGCAGTTTTTTCCGGGAAGAGGTGCATTTT. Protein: CASSFFREEVHF.

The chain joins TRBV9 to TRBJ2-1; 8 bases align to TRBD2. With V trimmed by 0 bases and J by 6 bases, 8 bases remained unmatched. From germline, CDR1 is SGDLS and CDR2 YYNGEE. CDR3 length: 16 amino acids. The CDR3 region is CASSVGTGLVLNEQFF. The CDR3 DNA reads TGTGCCAGCAGCGTAGGTACGGGACTAGTCCTCAATGAGCAGTTCTTC.

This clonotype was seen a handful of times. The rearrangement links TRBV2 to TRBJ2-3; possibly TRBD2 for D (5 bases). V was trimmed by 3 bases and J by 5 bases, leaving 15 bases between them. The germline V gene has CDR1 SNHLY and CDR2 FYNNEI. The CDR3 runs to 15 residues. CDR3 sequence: CASSEEGRGGDTQYF. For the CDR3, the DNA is TGTGCCAGCAGTGAGGAAGGGAGAGGCGGAGATACGCAGTATTTT.

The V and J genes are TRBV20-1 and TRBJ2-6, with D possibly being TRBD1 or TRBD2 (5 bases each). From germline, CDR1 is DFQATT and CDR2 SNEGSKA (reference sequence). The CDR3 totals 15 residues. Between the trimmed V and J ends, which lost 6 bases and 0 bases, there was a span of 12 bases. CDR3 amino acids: CSASVGGSGANVLTF. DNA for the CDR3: TGCAGTGCGTCCGTTGGGGGCTCTGGGGCCAACGTCCTGACTTTC.

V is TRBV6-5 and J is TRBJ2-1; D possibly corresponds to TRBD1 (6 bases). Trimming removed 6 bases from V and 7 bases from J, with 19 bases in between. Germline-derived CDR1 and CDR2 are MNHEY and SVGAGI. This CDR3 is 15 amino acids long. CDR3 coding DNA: TGTGCCAGCAGGGACCTCGGGACACGGGGAAATGAGCAGTTCTTC. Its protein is CASRDLGTRGNEQFF.

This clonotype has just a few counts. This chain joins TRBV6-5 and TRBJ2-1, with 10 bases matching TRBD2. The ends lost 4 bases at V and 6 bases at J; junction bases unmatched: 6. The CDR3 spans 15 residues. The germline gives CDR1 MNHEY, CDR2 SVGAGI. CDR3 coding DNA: TGTGCCAGCAGTTGGACTAGCGGATCGCCCAATGAGCAGTTCTTC. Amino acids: CASSWTSGSPNEQFF.

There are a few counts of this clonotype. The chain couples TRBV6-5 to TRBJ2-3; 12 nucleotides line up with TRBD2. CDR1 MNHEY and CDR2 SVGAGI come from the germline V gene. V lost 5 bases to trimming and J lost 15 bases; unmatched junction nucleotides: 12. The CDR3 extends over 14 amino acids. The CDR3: CASSLTSGRESAYF. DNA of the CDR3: TGTGCCAGCAGTCTGACTAGCGGGAGAGAATCGGCATATTTT.

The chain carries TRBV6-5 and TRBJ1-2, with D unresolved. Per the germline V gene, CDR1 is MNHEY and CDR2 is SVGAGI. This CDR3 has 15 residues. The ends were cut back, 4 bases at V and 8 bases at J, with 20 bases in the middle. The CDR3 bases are TGTGCCAGCAGTTTACGACCTGATAAGCTAGAGGGCTACACCTTC. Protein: CASSLRPDKLEGYTF.

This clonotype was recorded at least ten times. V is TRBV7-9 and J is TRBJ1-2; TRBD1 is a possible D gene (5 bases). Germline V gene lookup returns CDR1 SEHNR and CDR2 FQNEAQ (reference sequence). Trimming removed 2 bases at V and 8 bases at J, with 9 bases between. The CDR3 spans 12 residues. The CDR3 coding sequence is TGTGCCAGCAGCTTAACAGGCCAGGGCTACACCTTC. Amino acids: CASSLTGQGYTF.

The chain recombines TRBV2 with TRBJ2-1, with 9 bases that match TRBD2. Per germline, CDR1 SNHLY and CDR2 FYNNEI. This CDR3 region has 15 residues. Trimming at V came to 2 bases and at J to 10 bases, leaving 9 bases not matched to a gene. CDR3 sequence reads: CASSEFASGNGEQFF. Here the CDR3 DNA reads TGTGCCAGCAGTGAATTCGCTAGCGGGAACGGGGAGCAGTTCTTC.

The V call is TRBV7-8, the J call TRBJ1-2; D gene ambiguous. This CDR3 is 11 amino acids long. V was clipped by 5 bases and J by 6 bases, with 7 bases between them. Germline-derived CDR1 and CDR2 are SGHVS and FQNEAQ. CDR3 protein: CASSVHHGYTF. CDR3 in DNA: TGTGCCAGCAGCGTACACCATGGCTACACCTTC.

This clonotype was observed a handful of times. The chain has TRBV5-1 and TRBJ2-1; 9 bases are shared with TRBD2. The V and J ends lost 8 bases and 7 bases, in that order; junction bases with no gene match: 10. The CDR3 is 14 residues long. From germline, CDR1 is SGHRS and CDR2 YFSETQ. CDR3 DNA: TGCGCCAGTTTTAGCGGGAGTGGTATGAATGAGCAGTTCTTC. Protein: CASFSGSGMNEQFF.

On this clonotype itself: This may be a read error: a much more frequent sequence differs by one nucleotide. CDR3: CASSLIGRGYEQYF. The CDR3 DNA is TGTGCCAGCAGTTTGATCGGGAGAGGCTACGAGCAGTACTTC. V is TRBV12-3 or TRBV12-4 and J is TRBJ2-5; maybe TRBD2 (6 bases). The last part of the DNA fits TRBJ2-7 better; the J call may be wrong. This CDR3 comprises 14 residues.

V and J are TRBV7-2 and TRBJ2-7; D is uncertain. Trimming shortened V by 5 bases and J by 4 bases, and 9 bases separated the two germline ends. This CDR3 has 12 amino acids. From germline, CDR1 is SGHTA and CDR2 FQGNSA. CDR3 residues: CASSGNNYEQYF. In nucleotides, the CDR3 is TGTGCCAGCAGCGGCAACAATTACGAGCAGTACTTC.

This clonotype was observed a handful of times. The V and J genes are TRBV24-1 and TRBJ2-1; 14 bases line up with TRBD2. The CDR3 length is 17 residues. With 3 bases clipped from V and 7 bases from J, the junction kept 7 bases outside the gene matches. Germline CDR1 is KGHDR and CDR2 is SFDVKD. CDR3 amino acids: CATSDGAGLAGVNEQFF. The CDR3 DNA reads TGTGCCACCAGTGATGGGGCGGGACTAGCGGGAGTGAATGAGCAGTTCTTC.

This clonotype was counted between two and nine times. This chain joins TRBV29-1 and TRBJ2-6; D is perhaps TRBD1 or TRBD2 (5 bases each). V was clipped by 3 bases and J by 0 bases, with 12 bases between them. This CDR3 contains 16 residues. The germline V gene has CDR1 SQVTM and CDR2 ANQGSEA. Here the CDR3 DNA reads TGCAGCGTTGATAGCGCAACAGGCTCTGGGGCCAACGTCCTGACTTTC. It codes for CSVDSATGSGANVLTF.